This TCR beta chain was recovered during a study of blood T cell repertoires in COVID-19. Germline CDR1 is MDHEN and CDR2 is SYDVKM. This CDR3 has 13 amino acids. J was trimmed by 3 bases and V by 4 bases; bases with no gene match: 3. Study members were between 18 and 89 years old and lived in 24 US regions. Cohorts were based on clinical histories the participants reported. Assay: immunoSEQ multiplex PCR; the TCRdb copy retains only in-frame clones and omits some. The sample has some 300,000 clones; approximately 88% are singletons. The chain recombines TRBV28 with TRBJ2-7; 7 bases match TRBD1. The specimen sequenced was PBMCs or T cells enriched from blood (not recorded which). The clonotype comes from a woman in her 30s who had recovered from COVID-19. CDR3 sequence reads: CASSSGDSYEQYF. In nucleotides, the CDR3 is TGTGCCAGCAGTTCTGGGGACAGCTACGAGCAGTACTTC. The full variable domain, with the rest looked up from reference TRBV28 and TRBJ2-7, is DVKVTQSSRYLVKRTGEKVFLECVQDMDHENMFWYRQDPGLGLRLIYFSYDVKMKEKGDIPEGYSVSREKKERFSLILESASTNQTSMYLCASSSGDSYEQYFGPGTRLTVT.